The 14 T cell receptor beta chains reported below all come from one sample, sequenced in a study of cytomegalovirus exposure and HLA in healthy donors. Primers included in the PCR were 60 Vbeta and 13 Jbeta primers. Clones were sequenced by immunoSEQ multiplex PCR, and TCRdb holds only the in-frame ones, with some missing. The table records about 37,000 clones, about four fifths of them present only once. The sequenced sample was PBMCs. The source is a woman in her forties in good health and CMV-seronegative.

This clone was counted once. The V and J genes are TRBV28 and TRBJ2-6, with D unclear. The CDR3 length is 16 residues. The ends were cut back, 2 bases at V and 1 base at J, with 9 bases in the middle. The V gene's germline CDR1 is MDHEN and CDR2 SYDVKM. The CDR3: CASSLRFGSGANVLTF. DNA of the CDR3: TGTGCCAGCAGTTTAAGGTTCGGGTCTGGGGCCAACGTCCTGACTTTC.

This sequence joins TRBV4-2 and TRBJ1-3; 7 bases map to TRBD1. The CDR3 spans 15 residues. The germline gives CDR1 LGHNA, CDR2 YNFKEQ. J lost 7 bases, V lost 1 base, and 7 bases had no gene match. The chain's CDR3 is CASSQGDREANTIYF. The CDR3 DNA follows: TGTGCCAGCAGCCAAGGCGACAGGGAAGCGAACACCATATATTTT.

The chain uses TRBV7-9 and TRBJ2-5; TRBD1 aligns across 9 bases. The germline V gene encodes CDR1 SEHNR and CDR2 FQNEAQ (reference sequence). The CDR3 runs 15 residues. The junction had 11 bases not matched to a gene; V was cut back by 7 bases and J by 5 bases. CDR3 sequence: CASTRAGQGWETQYF. The CDR3 region has the DNA TGTGCCAGCACCCGCGCGGGACAGGGCTGGGAGACCCAGTACTTC.

This clone was counted a few times. V is TRBV5-1 and J is TRBJ2-1, with 11 bases lining up with TRBD2. J was trimmed by 4 bases and V by 1 base; bases with no gene match: 7. Looked up from germline, CDR1 is SGHRS and CDR2 is YFSETQ. CDR3 length: 17 amino acids. CDR3 DNA sequence: TGCGCCAGCAGCTTGAGGTCTAGCGGGGGGAAATACAATGAGCAGTTCTTC. Its translation is CASSLRSSGGKYNEQFF.

The sample holds a few counts of this clone. The V and J genes are TRBV5-1 and TRBJ1-5, with TRBD1 identical over 7 bases. This CDR3 has 13 amino acids. Germline assignment: CDR1 SGHRS and CDR2 YFSETQ. The J segment lost 5 bases and the V segment lost 4 bases, leaving 3 bases of the junction unmatched. This CDR3 reads CASSADRDQPQHF. Written as DNA, the CDR3 is TGCGCCAGCAGCGCCGACAGGGATCAGCCCCAGCATTTT.

J is TRBJ1-2 and V is TRBV2; D is unresolved. The V end lost 11 bases, the J end lost 3 bases, and 16 bases lay between the germline ends. CDR3 length equals 13 residues. Germline assignment: CDR1 SNHLY and CDR2 FYNNEI. The CDR3 sequence is CAGNIITDYGYTF. CDR3 coding DNA: TGTGCCGGTAATATAATTACAGACTATGGCTACACCTTC.

V usage is TRBV7-9 and J usage is TRBJ1-1; TRBD1 aligns across 7 bases. The CDR3 covers 14 residues. The V gene's germline CDR1 is SEHNR and CDR2 FQNEAQ (reference sequence). The trim removed 3 bases at V and 3 bases at J, leaving 4 bases unmatched. This CDR3 is CASSLWDRDTEAFF. The CDR3 DNA reads TGTGCCAGCAGCTTGTGGGACAGAGACACTGAAGCTTTCTTT. Full variable domain (remainder filled in from reference TRBV7-9 and TRBJ1-1): DTGVSQNPRHKITKRGQNVTFRCDPISEHNRLYWYRQTLGQGPEFLTYFQNEAQLEKSRLLSDRFSAERPKGSFSTLEIQRTEQGDSAMYLCASSLWDRDTEAFFGQGTRLTVV.

The chain joins TRBV7-9 to TRBJ2-1, with D tentatively TRBD1 (6 bases). The CDR3 totals 16 residues. V was clipped by 8 bases and J by 4 bases, with 21 bases between them. Germline assignment: CDR1 SEHNR and CDR2 FQNEAQ (reference sequence). The CDR3 DNA reads TGTGCCAGCGACCCAAATTCAGGGGAAGGGTACAATGAGCAGTTCTTC. This translates into CASDPNSGEGYNEQFF.

V and J are TRBV11-2 and TRBJ2-7; D unresolved. Looked up from germline, CDR1 is SGHAT and CDR2 is FQNNGV. Trimming pared 0 bases from V and 0 bases from J, leaving 6 bases between. The CDR3 runs to 14 residues. CDR3 region: CASSLEADSYEQYF. Written as DNA, the CDR3 is TGTGCCAGCAGCTTAGAGGCGGACTCCTACGAGCAGTACTTC.

This clone came up once. This chain uses TRBV4-3 with TRBJ1-1; unclear D gene. The V gene's germline CDR1 is LGHNA and CDR2 YSLEER. This CDR3 spans 16 amino acids. V lost 1 base and J lost 0, with 12 bases in between. The DNA of the CDR3 is TGCGCCAGCAGCCAAGGGGTCGGGGTGGTGAACACTGAAGCTTTCTTT. Encoded protein: CASSQGVGVVNTEAFF.

The chain joins TRBV27 to TRBJ2-7; 7 nucleotides line up with TRBD1. From germline, CDR1 is MNHEY and CDR2 SMNVEV (reference sequence). The junction had 8 bases not matched to a gene; V was cut back by 4 bases and J by 2 bases. The CDR3 consists of 15 residues. CDR3 amino acids: CASSYTERGPYEQYF. The DNA for the CDR3 is TGTGCCAGCAGTTACACAGAAAGGGGGCCCTACGAGCAGTACTTC.

This chain connects TRBV2 to TRBJ1-6; 8 bases are shared with TRBD1. CDR1 and CDR2 (germline): SNHLY, FYNNEI. V lost 1 base, J lost 7 bases, and 3 bases stayed unmatched. CDR3 length equals 15 residues. Here the CDR3 DNA reads TGTGCCAGCAGTGAAGGGACAGGGAGAAATTCACCCCTCCACTTT. Translating gives CASSEGTGRNSPLHF.

The rearrangement uses TRBV25-1 and TRBJ2-5; D may be TRBD1 (5 bases). The germline gives CDR1 MGHDK, CDR2 SYGVNS. The V gene lost 6 bases and the J gene lost 5 bases, with 10 bases spanning the gap. This CDR3 comprises 12 residues. The CDR3 region is CASSSGSETQYF. Here the CDR3 DNA reads TGTGCCAGCAGCTCAGGGTCGGAGACCCAGTACTTC.

The chain carries TRBV11-2 and TRBJ1-2; 9 bases map to TRBD1. The CDR3 is made up of 14 amino acids. CDR1 SGHAT and CDR2 FQNNGV come from the germline V gene. J gave up 8 bases and V 6 bases, and 10 bases lay outside the gene matches. The CDR3 DNA reads TGTGCCAGCAGGAGTCTAACAGGGGGCCGCGGCTACACCTTC. It translates to CASRSLTGGRGYTF.